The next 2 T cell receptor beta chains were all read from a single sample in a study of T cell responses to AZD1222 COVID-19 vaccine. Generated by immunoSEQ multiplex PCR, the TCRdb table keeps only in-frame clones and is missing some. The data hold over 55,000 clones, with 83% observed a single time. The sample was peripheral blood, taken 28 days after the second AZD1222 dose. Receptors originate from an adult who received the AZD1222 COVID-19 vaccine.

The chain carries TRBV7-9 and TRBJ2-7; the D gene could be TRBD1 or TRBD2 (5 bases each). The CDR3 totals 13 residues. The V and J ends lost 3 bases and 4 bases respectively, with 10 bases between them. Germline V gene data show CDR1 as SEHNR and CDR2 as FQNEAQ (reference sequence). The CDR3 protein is CASSFRDQYEQYF. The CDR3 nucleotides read TGTGCCAGCAGCTTTCGGGACCAGTACGAGCAGTACTTC.

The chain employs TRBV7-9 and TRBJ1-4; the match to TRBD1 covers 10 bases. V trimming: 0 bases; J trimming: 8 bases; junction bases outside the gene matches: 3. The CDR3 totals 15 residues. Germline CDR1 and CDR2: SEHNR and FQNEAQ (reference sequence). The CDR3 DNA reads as TGTGCCAGCAGCTTAGCCGGGACAGGGGTAGAAAAACTGTTTTTT. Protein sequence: CASSLAGTGVEKLFF.